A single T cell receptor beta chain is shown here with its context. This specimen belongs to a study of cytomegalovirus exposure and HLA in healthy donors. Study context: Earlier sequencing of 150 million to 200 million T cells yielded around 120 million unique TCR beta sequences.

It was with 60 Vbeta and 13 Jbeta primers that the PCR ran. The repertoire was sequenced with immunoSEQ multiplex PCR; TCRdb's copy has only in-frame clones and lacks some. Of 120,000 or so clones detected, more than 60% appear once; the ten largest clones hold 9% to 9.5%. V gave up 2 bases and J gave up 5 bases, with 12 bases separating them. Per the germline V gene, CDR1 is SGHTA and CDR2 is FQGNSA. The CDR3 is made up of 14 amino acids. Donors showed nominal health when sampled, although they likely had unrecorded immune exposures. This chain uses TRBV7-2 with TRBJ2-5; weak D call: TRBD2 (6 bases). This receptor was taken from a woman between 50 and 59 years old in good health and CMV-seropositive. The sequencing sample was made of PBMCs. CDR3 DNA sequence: TGTGCCAGCAGCTTAAGTCACGGGAGTGAGACCCAGTACTTC. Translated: CASSLSHGSETQYF. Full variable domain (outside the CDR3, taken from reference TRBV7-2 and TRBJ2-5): GAGVSQSPSNKVTEKGKDVELRCDPISGHTALYWYRQSLGQGLEFLIYFQGNSAPDKSGLPSDRFSAERTGGSVSTLTIQRTQQEDSAVYLCASSLSHGSETQYFGPGTRLLVL.